This TCR beta chain comes out of a study of blood T cell repertoires in COVID-19 (dated by TCRdb to the early 2020s). For the wider study: The collaborator samples originated in the United States, Italy and Spain and spanned the acute and convalescent phases of COVID-19. A de-identified subject ID, COVID-19 status, age in years and sex were almost always included in the sample metadata. Subjects who had been exposed to COVID-19, were actively infected with it, or had recovered from it provided the deeply sampled blood TCRbeta repertoires that made up the dataset. Where HLA class I and class II types were available, the types were taken from metadata supplied by the sample provider, not from assay-based typing. Samples came from the ongoing ImmuneRACE study (first 160 participants) plus 1,254 subjects from 6 global collaborators. The prospective study material was composed of cDNA or gDNA derived from T cells, B-cell-depleted T cells, or PBMCs. A freely available public database, intended as a resource for researchers studying the immune response to SARS-CoV-2, is where the repertoires were released.

The germline V gene supplies CDR1 WSHSY and CDR2 SAAADI. Germline trimming: 6 bases from V, 4 bases from J; junction bases outside gene matches: 5. The CDR3 sequence holds 15 residues, the cysteine and phenylalanine included. Only CDR3 DNA remains: 45 bases, in frame from the first base. Broader findings and caveats from the paper: The quantity of clinical and demographic metadata differed by source and by participant and was supplied without curation.

Comment on this clone: It has no known antigen specificity. It has no much larger one-base neighbor in the sample; base qualities were not kept.

TCRbeta CDR3 regions were amplified from genomic DNA using the immunoSEQ Assay, a bias-controlled multiplex PCR. Regarding the original processing steps: Nucleated cell counts per sample were estimated from amplification of reference gene primers within the assay. To quantify the absolute abundance of each unique TCRbeta CDR3 rearrangement, sequence reads were collapsed and filtered. For each sample, productive Simpson clonality was calculated as the square root of Simpson's diversity index across productive rearrangements. Entries here come from immuneACCESS through TCRdb and include only in-frame sequences with V and J called. Some clones fail to appear in such tables; in the studies checked, an unresolved V gene covers under half of the shortfall, and the cause of the remainder is unknown. The DNA was the basis for D and trimming; V, J and clone size are from that table. For this sample the table gives around 390,000 clones, of which about 83% were detected only once. The ten top clones hold around 9.3% of the sample.

Participants in the prospective study were enrolled through a virtual design, were aged about 18 to 100 years, and lived in fewer than 30 United States geographic areas. In the prospective study, cohorts were assigned on the basis of participant-reported clinical history obtained from a screening survey and a study questionnaire. Recovered participants in ImmuneRACE Cohort 3 were defined by two consecutive negative NP/OP PCR tests, clearance by a healthcare professional, or resolution of symptoms. In the prospective study, mobile phlebotomists collected whole blood, serum and a nasopharyngeal or oropharyngeal swab from each participant. Participants in the prospective study had the option to provide additional blood draws and questionnaires over an approximately 2-month period. Prospective study blood samples were shipped either frozen or at room temperature before DNA extraction.

The TCR originated in a woman in her forties or fifties who had recovered from COVID-19. The sequenced material came from PBMCs or T cells enriched from blood (not recorded which). The V and J segments used are TRBV10-2 and TRBJ2-1, and 11 bases in between align with TRBD2. The nucleotide sequence reads as follows: TGCGCCAGCAGGGGACTAGCGGATAAATACAATGAGCAGTTCTTC. Protein translation: CASRGLADKYNEQFF.